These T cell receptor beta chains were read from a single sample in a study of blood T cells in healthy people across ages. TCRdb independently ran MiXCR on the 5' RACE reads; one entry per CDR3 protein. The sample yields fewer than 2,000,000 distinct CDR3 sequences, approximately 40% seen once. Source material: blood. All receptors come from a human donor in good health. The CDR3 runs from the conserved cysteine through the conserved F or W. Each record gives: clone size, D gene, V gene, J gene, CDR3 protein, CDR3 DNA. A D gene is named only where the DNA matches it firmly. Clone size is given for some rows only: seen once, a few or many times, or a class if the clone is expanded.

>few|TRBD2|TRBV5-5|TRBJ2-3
CASSQPSGGRTDTQYF
TGTGCCAGCAGCCAACCTAGCGGGGGGCGCACAGATACGCAGTATTTT
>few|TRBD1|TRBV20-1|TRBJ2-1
CSARRTGPDEQFF
TGCAGTGCTAGGAGGACAGGGCCGGATGAGCAGTTCTTC
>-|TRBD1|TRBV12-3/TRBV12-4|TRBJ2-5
CASSLNRGESQYF
TGTGCCAGCAGTCTAAACAGGGGTGAGTCCCAGTACTTC
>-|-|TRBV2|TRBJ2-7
CASNEGYEQYF
TGTGCCTCCAATGAGGGATACGAGCAGTACTTC
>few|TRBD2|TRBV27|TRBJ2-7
CASTRAGASSYEQYF
TGTGCCAGCACCAGAGCGGGGGCAAGCTCCTACGAGCAGTACTTC
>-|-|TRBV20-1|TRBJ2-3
CSARDLFGPLHTDTQYF
TGCAGTGCTAGAGATCTCTTCGGGCCCCTTCACACAGATACGCAGTATTTT
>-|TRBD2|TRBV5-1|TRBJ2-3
CARSLEAGITDTQYF
TGCGCCCGCAGCTTGGAAGCGGGGATCACAGATACGCAGTATTTT
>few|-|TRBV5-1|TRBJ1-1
CASSFGRDANTEAFF
TGCGCCAGCAGCTTCGGGAGGGATGCAAACACTGAAGCTTTCTTT
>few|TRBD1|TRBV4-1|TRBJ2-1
CASSQGGGGSKNEQFF
TGCGCCAGCAGCCAAGGAGGGGGCGGATCGAAAAATGAGCAGTTCTTC
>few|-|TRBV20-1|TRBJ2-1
CSARLPLGGHGEQFF
TGCAGTGCTAGATTACCCTTGGGGGGCCATGGTGAGCAGTTCTTC
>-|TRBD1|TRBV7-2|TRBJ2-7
CASSSGQSRSYEQYF
TGTGCCAGCAGCTCGGGACAGTCCCGCTCCTACGAGCAGTACTTC
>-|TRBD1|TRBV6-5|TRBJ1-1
CASSYSSTGGGEAFF
TGTGCCAGCAGTTACTCGTCGACAGGGGGTGGTGAAGCTTTCTTT
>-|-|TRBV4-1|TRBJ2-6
CASGQVGAGRSRSGANVLTF
TGCGCCAGCGGCCAAGTCGGGGCAGGGAGGTCGCGCTCTGGGGCCAACGTCCTGACTTTC
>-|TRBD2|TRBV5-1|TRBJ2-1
CASFTSGGTSNEQFF
TGCGCCAGCTTTACTAGCGGGGGGACCTCCAATGAGCAGTTCTTC
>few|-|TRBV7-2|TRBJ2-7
CASSLVGGRAGEQYF
TGTGCCAGCAGCTTAGTCGGGGGCAGGGCAGGCGAGCAGTACTTC
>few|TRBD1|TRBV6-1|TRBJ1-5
CASSELGTAGQHF
TGTGCCAGCAGTGAACTCGGGACAGCAGGCCAGCATTTT
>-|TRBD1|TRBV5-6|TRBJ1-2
CASSSQGGHGNTF
TGTGCCAGCAGCTCTCAGGGGGGTCATGGCAACACCTTC
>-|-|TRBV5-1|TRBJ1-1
CASSLQRGPEAFF
TGCGCCAGCAGCTTGCAAAGGGGCCCTGAAGCTTTCTTT
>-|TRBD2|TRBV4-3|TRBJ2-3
CASSQERASGGHRDTQYF
TGCGCCAGCAGCCAAGAGAGGGCTAGCGGGGGCCATAGGGATACGCAGTATTTT
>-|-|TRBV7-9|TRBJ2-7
CANSYRQGLSYEQYF
TGTGCCAACAGCTACCGACAGGGACTCTCCTACGAGCAGTACTTC
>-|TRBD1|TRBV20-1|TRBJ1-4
CSARDEDRVGEKLFF
TGCAGTGCTAGAGATGAGGACAGGGTGGGTGAAAAACTGTTTTTT
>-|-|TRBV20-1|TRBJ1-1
CSATTGVEAFF
TGCAGTGCCACCACGGGGGTTGAAGCTTTCTTT
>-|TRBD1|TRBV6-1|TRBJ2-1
CASSGSDRGDTYNEQVF
TGTGCCAGCAGTGGTTCGGACAGGGGCGATACCTACAATGAGCAGGTCTTC